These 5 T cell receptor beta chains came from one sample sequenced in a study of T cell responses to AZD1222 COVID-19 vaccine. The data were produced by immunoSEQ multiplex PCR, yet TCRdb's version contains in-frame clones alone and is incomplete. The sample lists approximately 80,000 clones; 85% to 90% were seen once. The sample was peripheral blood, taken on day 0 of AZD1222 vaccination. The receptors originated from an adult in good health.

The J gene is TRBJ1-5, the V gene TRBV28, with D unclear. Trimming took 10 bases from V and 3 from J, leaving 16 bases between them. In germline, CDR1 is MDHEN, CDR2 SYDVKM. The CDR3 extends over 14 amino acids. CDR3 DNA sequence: TGTGCCACCGCCGGGAGGTTTGACAATCAGCCCCAGCATTTT. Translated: CATAGRFDNQPQHF.

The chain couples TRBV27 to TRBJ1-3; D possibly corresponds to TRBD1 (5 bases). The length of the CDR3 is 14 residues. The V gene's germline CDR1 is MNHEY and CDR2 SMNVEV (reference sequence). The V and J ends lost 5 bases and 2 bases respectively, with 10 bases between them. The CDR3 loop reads CASSIRGPGNTIYF. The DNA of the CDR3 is TGTGCCAGCAGTATAAGGGGCCCTGGAAACACCATATATTTT.

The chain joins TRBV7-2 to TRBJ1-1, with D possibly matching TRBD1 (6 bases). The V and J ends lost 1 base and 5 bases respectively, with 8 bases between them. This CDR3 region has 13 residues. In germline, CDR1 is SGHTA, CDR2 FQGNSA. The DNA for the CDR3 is TGTGCCAGCAGCTTAGGAGGGGGGACTGAAGCTTTCTTT. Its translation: CASSLGGGTEAFF.

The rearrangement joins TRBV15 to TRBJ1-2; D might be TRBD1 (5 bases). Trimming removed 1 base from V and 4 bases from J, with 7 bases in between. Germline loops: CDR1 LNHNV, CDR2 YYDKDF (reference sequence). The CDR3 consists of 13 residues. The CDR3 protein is CATSRGQSYGYTF. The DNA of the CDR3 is TGTGCCACCAGCAGAGGACAGTCCTATGGCTACACCTTC.

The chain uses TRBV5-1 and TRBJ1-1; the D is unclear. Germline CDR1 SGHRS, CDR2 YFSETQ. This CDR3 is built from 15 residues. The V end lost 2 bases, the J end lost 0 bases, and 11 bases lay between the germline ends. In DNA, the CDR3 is TGCGCCAGCAGCTTCAACATCGAAATGAACACTGAAGCTTTCTTT. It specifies CASSFNIEMNTEAFF.